One sample yielded the 16 T cell receptor beta chains listed below, sequenced in a study of blood T cell repertoires in COVID-19. Profiled with immunoSEQ multiplex PCR; TCRdb holds only in-frame clones, not every one. Of around 230,000 clones listed, approximately 85% are singletons. Sequencing was performed on peripheral blood. The origin of the receptors is a woman aged 60-75 years with active or convalescent COVID-19.

In this sample, this clone turned up a few times. The J gene is TRBJ1-5, the V gene TRBV3-1 (or the pseudogene TRBV3-2), with TRBD1 as a possible D gene (6 bases). With 4 bases removed from V and 0 bases from J, the gap between germline ends came to 7 bases. The germline V gene has CDR1 LGHDT and CDR2 YNNKEL (reference sequence). The CDR3 extends over 14 amino acids. CDR3 in DNA: TGTGCCAGCAGCCGGACAGCTAGCAATCAGCCCCAGCATTTT. It is translated as CASSRTASNQPQHF.

CDR3 nucleotides: TGCGCCAGCAGCCAAGAGGTAGAGAATTCACCCCTCCACTTT. As protein: CASSQEVENSPLHF. The chain has TRBV4-3 and TRBJ1-6; D unclear. V lost 0 bases, J lost 7 bases, and 7 bases lay in between. The CDR3 length is 14 residues. Germline V lookup: CDR1 LGHNA, CDR2 YSLEER.

The chain uses TRBV9 and TRBJ2-3; 7 nucleotides align to TRBD2. This CDR3 has 17 residues. Per germline, CDR1 SGDLS and CDR2 YYNGEE. V was pared by 0 bases and J by 1 base, with 8 bases of the junction left unmatched. CDR3 bases: TGTGCCAGCAGCGTAGGTCCCCTTGGGGGGGGCACAGATACGCAGTATTTT. It codes for CASSVGPLGGGTDTQYF.

As DNA, the CDR3 is TGTGCCAGCAGCTTTCGGGGAACTAATGAAAAACTGTTTTTT. This encodes CASSFRGTNEKLFF. V usage is TRBV7-9 and J usage is TRBJ1-4; D is unclear. The CDR3 covers 14 residues. V lost 3 bases, J lost 1 base, and 6 bases lay in between. The germline gives CDR1 SEHNR, CDR2 FQNEAQ (reference sequence).

The V gene is TRBV14, the J gene TRBJ1-3; possible D gene TRBD1, 6 bases. Per the germline V gene, CDR1 is SGHDN and CDR2 is FVKESK. Trimming removed 4 bases at V and 0 bases at J, with 13 bases between. The CDR3 runs 16 residues. The CDR3 nucleotides are TGTGCCAGCAGCCGCGTACAGGGCGCCTCTGGAAACACCATATATTTT. Translating it yields CASSRVQGASGNTIYF. Variable domain in full (rest from reference TRBV14 and TRBJ1-3): EAGVTQFPSHSVIEKGQTVTLRCDPISGHDNLYWYRRVMGKEIKFLLHFVKESKQDESGMPNNRFLAERTGGTYSTLKVQPAELEDSGVYFCASSRVQGASGNTIYFGEGSWLTVV.

The gene calls are TRBV28 and TRBJ1-1; no clear D gene. V was trimmed by 5 bases and J by 4 bases, leaving 17 bases between them. CDR1 is MDHEN, CDR2 SYDVKM, per germline. There are 15 residues in the CDR3. CDR3 sequence (DNA): TGTGCCAGCAGTCCCCCCGGCAGACCGGGCACTGAAGCTTTCTTT. Translated, it gives CASSPPGRPGTEAFF.

This chain joins TRBV7-9 and TRBJ1-2; tentatively, D is TRBD1 (5 bases). The V and J ends lost 5 bases and 4 bases respectively, with 11 bases between them. From germline, CDR1 is SEHNR and CDR2 FQNEAQ (reference sequence). The CDR3 length is 13 residues. This CDR3 reads CASSLSGTYGYTF. CDR3 DNA: TGTGCCAGCAGCCTAAGCGGGACCTATGGCTACACCTTC.

This clone has more than one count but fewer than ten. The V call is TRBV11-1, the J call TRBJ1-1; D perhaps matches TRBD1 (5 bases). Germline CDR1 SGHAT, CDR2 FQDESV (reference sequence). V was trimmed by 5 bases and J by 1 base, leaving 11 bases between them. There are 14 residues in the CDR3. This chain's CDR3 is CASSGPDKNTEAFF. The CDR3 coding sequence is TGTGCCAGCAGCGGCCCGGACAAGAACACTGAAGCTTTCTTT.

This chain links TRBV6-5 with TRBJ2-3; D ambiguous. The CDR3 runs 15 residues. V was shortened by 4 bases and J by 5 bases, with 16 bases between the two germline ends. Germline-derived CDR1 and CDR2 are MNHEY and SVGAGI. CDR3: CASSLQRGLGDTQYF. Written as DNA, the CDR3 is TGTGCCAGCAGTTTGCAACGAGGTCTGGGAGATACGCAGTATTTT.

The gene calls are TRBV7-9 and TRBJ2-5; 7 nucleotides align to TRBD1. This CDR3 contains 13 residues. V dropped 0 bases and J dropped 5; count of bases not matched to a gene: 0. CDR1 is SEHNR, CDR2 FQNEAQ, per germline (reference sequence). The CDR3 is CASSLATGETQYF. The CDR3 nucleotides read TGTGCCAGCAGCTTAGCGACAGGGGAGACCCAGTACTTC.

The chain links TRBV5-1 to TRBJ2-1; 9 bases map to TRBD2. Germline assignment: CDR1 SGHRS and CDR2 YFSETQ. The CDR3 has 16 amino acids. Unmatched junction bases numbered 9, after V lost 2 bases and J lost 6 bases. CDR3 in amino acids: CASSFGGGLASNEQFF. The CDR3 nucleotides are TGCGCCAGCAGCTTTGGCGGGGGACTAGCCTCCAATGAGCAGTTCTTC. The complete variable domain, with remaining parts taken from reference TRBV5-1 and TRBJ2-1, reads KAGVTQTPRYLIKTRGQQVTLSCSPISGHRSVSWYQQTPGQGLQFLFEYFSETQRNKGNFPGRFSGRQFSNSRSEMNVSTLELGDSALYLCASSFGGGLASNEQFFGPGTRLTVL.

This chain joins TRBV6-1 and TRBJ2-6; D might be TRBD2 (5 bases). Germline lookup yields CDR1 MNHNS and CDR2 SASEGT. This CDR3 spans 16 amino acids. The ends were cut back, 4 bases at V and 0 bases at J, with 10 bases in the middle. CDR3 nucleotide sequence: TGTGCCAGCAGTGCTTGGGAGAGCTCTGGGGCCAACGTCCTGACTTTC. It is translated as CASSAWESSGANVLTF.

V usage is TRBV5-1 and J usage is TRBJ2-7; 8 bases are a match to TRBD1. The ends lost 0 bases at V and 9 bases at J; junction bases unmatched: 8. This CDR3 is 14 amino acids long. Germline CDR1 and CDR2: SGHRS and YFSETQ. CDR3 loop: CASSLGGDRGRQYF. In DNA, the CDR3 is TGCGCCAGCAGCTTGGGCGGTGACAGGGGACGGCAGTACTTC.

DNA for the CDR3: TGTGCCAGAAGCCTAAGGGACAGGGGACCAGATACGCAGTATTTT. Translation gives CARSLRDRGPDTQYF. This rearrangement joins TRBV7-5 to TRBJ2-3; TRBD1 is taken as the D call from the table, unchecked against the DNA. TRBV7-5 is a known pseudogene. The length of the CDR3 is 15 residues.

V gene TRBV12-5 combines with J gene TRBJ1-5, with 7 bases that match TRBD1. The CDR3 consists of 15 residues. Germline V gene data show CDR1 as LGHNT and CDR2 as FRNRAP. V was pared by 5 bases and J by 0 bases, with 4 bases of the junction left unmatched. The DNA of the CDR3 is TGTGCTAGTGGTAAACAGGGGCCTAGCAATCAGCCCCAGCATTTT. Protein product: CASGKQGPSNQPQHF.

This chain uses TRBV28 with TRBJ1-2; 8 bases line up with TRBD1. The CDR3 contains 15 residues. Per germline, CDR1 MDHEN and CDR2 SYDVKM. V lost 5 bases to trimming and J lost 7 bases; unmatched junction nucleotides: 12. CDR3 sequence: CASSPYTTGVGGYTF. CDR3 DNA: TGTGCCAGCAGTCCATATACGACAGGGGTTGGTGGCTACACCTTC.